The 26 T cell receptor beta chains presented below share a single source sample, sequenced in a study of tumor and adjacent non-tumor tissue in lung cancer. The library came from three nested PCR rounds adapted from ARM-PCR protocols. TCRdb independently ran MiXCR on the multiplex PCR reads; one entry per CDR3 protein. The sample shows 90,000 to 100,000 distinct CDR3 sequences, about 80% of them seen only once. The template was RNA from unsorted bulk tissue. The normal lung tissue was taken more than 3 cm from the tumor edge. The specimen was distant non-tumor lung tissue. These receptors were obtained from a man aged 60 to 75 with small cell lung cancer.

This clonotype has ten or more counts. V usage is TRBV5-1 and J usage is TRBJ1-1; TRBD1 might be the D (5 bases). The germline V and J ends were trimmed by 6 bases and 1 base, with 10 bases remaining between them. In germline, CDR1 is SGHRS, CDR2 YFSETQ. This CDR3 region has 13 residues. The CDR3 reads CASTDNQNTEAFF. The CDR3 DNA is TGCGCCAGCACGGACAACCAGAACACTGAAGCTTTCTTT.

Details on this clonotype: The germline gene is not matched at one end of the junction; a read error may be the cause. The chain combines TRBV7-9 with TRBJ1-4; D is uncertain. The length of the CDR3 is 11 residues. Germline CDR1 and CDR2: SEHNR and FQNEAQ (reference sequence). CDR3 amino acids: CASSHNGKLFF. The CDR3 DNA reads TGTGCCAGCAGCCACAATGGAAAACTGTTTTTT. The whole variable domain, remainder taken from reference TRBV7-9 and TRBJ1-4, is DTGVSQNPRHKITKRGQNVTFRCDPISEHNRLYWYRQTLGQGPEFLTYFQNEAQLEKSRLLSDRFSAERPKGSFSTLEIQRTEQGDSAMYLCASSHNGKLFFGSGTQLSVL.

This clonotype was seen ten or more times. This chain connects TRBV28 to TRBJ1-2; TRBD1 matches 7 bases. The CDR3 covers 15 residues. Losses at the gene ends were 5 bases for V and 5 bases for J; bases not matched to a gene: 11. Germline V gene data show CDR1 as MDHEN and CDR2 as SYDVKM. The CDR3, as DNA: TGTGCCAGCAGTCCCGGAGGGGGCGCATGGTATGGCTACACCTTC. It translates to CASSPGGGAWYGYTF.

This clonotype was recorded once. This may be a read error: a much more frequent sequence differs by one nucleotide. This chain uses TRBV5-8 with TRBJ2-5; D is perhaps TRBD2 (6 bases). V lost 4 bases to trimming and J lost 5 bases, with 24 bases between them. CDR1 is SGHTS, CDR2 YDEGEE, per germline. The CDR3 runs 17 residues. The CDR3 loop reads CASSRGRTGLQAETQYF. In nucleotides, the CDR3 is TGTGCCAGCAGCCGAGGGAGGACGGGTCTACAGGCGGAGACCCAGTACTTC. The full variable domain, its missing parts supplied by reference TRBV5-8 and TRBJ2-5, is EAGVTQSPTHLIKTRGQQATLRCSPISGHTSVYWYQQALGLGLQFLLWYDEGEERNRGNFPPRFSGRQFPNYSSELNVNALELEDSALYLCASSRGRTGLQAETQYFGPGTRLLVL.

This clonotype appeared a few times. A much bigger clone sits one base away, suggesting this may be a read error. The gene calls are TRBV20-1 and TRBJ2-3; unclear D gene. Germline CDR1 DFQATT, CDR2 SNEGSKA (reference sequence). Trimming shortened V by 5 bases and J by 1 base, and 13 bases separated the two germline ends. This CDR3 region has 14 residues. CDR3 residues: CSASTRSGTDTQYF. DNA of the CDR3: TGCAGTGCTTCGACCCGGTCCGGCACAGATACGCAGTATTTT.

As concerns this clonotype: This is likely a read error, given that the CDR3 carries no conserved phenylalanine or tryptophan at its end. The V call is TRBV29-1, the J call TRBJ2-5; no clear D. CDR3 length: 12 residues. Deletions cut 5 bases from V and 5 bases from J, with 12 bases between. CDR1 and CDR2 from the germline V gene are SQVTM and ANQGSEA. The DNA of the CDR3 is TGCAGCGTTAACTGGGGAAAGGAGACCCAGTACCTC. Amino acids: CSVNWGKETQYL.

Details on this clonotype: At one boundary the junction diverges from the germline segment, which might be a read error. The chain uses TRBV28 and TRBJ2-3; TRBD1 aligns across 8 bases. CDR1 is MDHEN, CDR2 SYDVKM, per germline. The CDR3 is 18 residues long. This CDR3 is CVSSFMRQGAGSTDTQYF. The CDR3 bases are TGTGTCAGCAGTTTTATGCGGCAGGGGGCAGGGAGCACAGATACGCAGTATTTT.

This clonotype came up many times. V is TRBV6-2 or TRBV6-3 and J is TRBJ1-5; TRBD1 matches at 9 bases. The CDR3 is made up of 15 amino acids. Trimming cost V 6 bases and J 4 bases; bases outside gene matches: 7. Germline CDR1 is MNHEY and CDR2 is SVGEGT. CDR3 DNA: TGTGCCAGCAGGCCGGACAGGGGAATAAATCAGCCCCAGCATTTT. This encodes CASRPDRGINQPQHF.

As regards this clonotype: One end of the junction varies from germline; a read error may be responsible. The V and J genes are TRBV4-2 and TRBJ2-7, with D hard to call. The CDR3 has 15 amino acids. The germline CDR1 and CDR2 sequences are LGHNA and YNFKEQ. Here the CDR3 reads CASNQDERSPYEQYF. DNA of the CDR3: TGTGCCAGTAACCAAGATGAGAGGTCCCCCTATGAGCAGTACTTC.

A remark on this clonotype: Since no conserved phenylalanine or tryptophan closes the CDR3, a read error is the likely cause. The chain couples TRBV11-2 to TRBJ1-1; D is perhaps TRBD1 (5 bases). This CDR3 has 16 amino acids. V shed 10 bases and J shed 2 bases, with 23 bases lying between them. Germline loops: CDR1 SGHAT, CDR2 FQNNGV. CDR3 loop: CANLQTWRGLNTEAFS. CDR3 DNA: TGTGCCAACCTACAGACATGGCGGGGGTTAAACACTGAAGCTTTCTCT.

A note on this clonotype: Mismatch with germline at one junction end may stem from a read error. V and J are TRBV6-1 and TRBJ2-7; TRBD2 agrees at 12 bases. CDR1 is MNHNS, CDR2 SASEGT, per germline. CDR3 length equals 14 residues. The CDR3 DNA is TGTACCAGCAGTGAGACTAGCGGGAGTTACGAGCAGTATTTC. It translates to CTSSETSGSYEQYF.

Regarding this clonotype: At one boundary the junction diverges from the germline segment, which might be a read error. V is TRBV12-3 or TRBV12-4 and J is TRBJ2-3; D gene uncertain. CDR3 length: 15 amino acids. The CDR3, as DNA: TGTGCCAGCAGTTCAGTCGGAGAACGTCCAGATACGCATTATTTT. Amino acids: CASSSVGERPDTHYF.

The chain employs TRBV6-6 and TRBJ2-4, with 15 nucleotides matching TRBD2. The germline gives CDR1 MNHNY, CDR2 SVGAGI (reference sequence). This CDR3 is built from 21 residues. V shed 11 bases and J 3 bases; nucleotides not matched to a gene: 23. CDR3 DNA sequence: TGTGCCTGCGAAATACGGGTGCCGGGACTAGCGGGAGGATTAGGCAAAAACATTCAGTACTTC. Protein product: CACEIRVPGLAGGLGKNIQYF.

There are many counts of this clonotype. The rearrangement links TRBV5-1 to TRBJ2-5; no clear D gene. V was clipped by 3 bases and J by 5 bases, with 14 bases between them. In germline, CDR1 is SGHRS, CDR2 YFSETQ. This CDR3 region has 14 residues. The CDR3 is CASSSIDAVETQYF. For the CDR3, the DNA is TGCGCCAGCAGCTCAATCGATGCAGTGGAGACCCAGTACTTC.

This clonotype was recorded only once. The junction and the germline gene differ at one end; a read error may be behind it. This rearrangement joins TRBV11-1 to TRBJ2-6; TRBD2 might be the D (6 bases). CDR3 length equals 15 residues. Germline values: CDR1 SGHAT, CDR2 FQDESV (reference sequence). The CDR3 nucleotides are TGTGCCAGCAGCCTAGCGTACTCTGGGACCAATGTCCTGACGTTC. Its translation is CASSLAYSGTNVLTF.

A note on this clonotype: The germline gene is not matched at one end of the junction; a read error may be the cause. The chain joins TRBV6-2 or TRBV6-3 to TRBJ2-7; possibly TRBD2 for D (6 bases). Germline loops: CDR1 MNHEY, CDR2 SVGEGT. The length of the CDR3 is 14 residues. The CDR3 coding sequence is TGCGCCAGCGGGTTGCAGCTGACCACCTACGAGCAGTACTTC. It codes for CASGLQLTTYEQYF.

Details on this clonotype: A read error may produce the germline difference seen at one junction end. This chain connects TRBV6-1 to TRBJ2-1; 8 bases are a match to TRBD2. The CDR3 is made up of 16 amino acids. Germline CDR1 MNHNS, CDR2 SASEGT. The CDR3 loop is CACSFHREGAYIEQFF. CDR3 nucleotide sequence: TGTGCCTGTAGCTTTCATCGGGAGGGTGCTTACATTGAGCAGTTCTTC.

This clonotype was seen a few times. The germline gene is not matched at one end of the junction; a read error may be the cause. This chain connects TRBV11-2 to TRBJ2-7, with D maybe TRBD1 (5 bases). From germline, CDR1 is SGHAT and CDR2 FQNNGV. This CDR3 region has 13 residues. In nucleotides, the CDR3 is TGTGCCAACAGCTTAGGGGTGGCCTACGAGCAGTACTTC. Protein sequence: CANSLGVAYEQYF. Full variable domain (rest looked up from reference TRBV11-2 and TRBJ2-7): EAGVAQSPRYKIIEKRQSVAFWCNPISGHATLYWYQQILGQGPKLLIQFQNNGVVDDSQLPKDRFSAERLKGVDSTLKIQPAKLEDSAVYLCANSLGVAYEQYFGPGTRLTVT.

This chain links TRBV6-6 with TRBJ1-3, with TRBD1 as a possible D gene (6 bases). V was shortened by 4 bases and J by 2 bases, with 21 bases between the two germline ends. The CDR3 extends over 18 amino acids. The germline CDR1 and CDR2 sequences are MNHNY and SVGAGI (reference sequence). CDR3 region: CASSLRVLGGHPGNTIYF. CDR3 nucleotide sequence: TGTGCCAGCAGTTTGAGGGTGTTGGGGGGCCATCCTGGAAACACCATATATTTT.

Worth noting for this clonotype: A junction end diverges from the germline sequence, so it may reflect a read error. The J gene is TRBJ2-2, the V gene TRBV6-6, with D tentatively TRBD2 (5 bases). The CDR3 length is 17 residues. Per the germline V gene, CDR1 is MNHNY and CDR2 is SVGAGI (reference sequence). Here the CDR3 DNA reads TGTGCCAGCAATTCCTCGGCGGGTCCCGCGAACATCGGGGAGCTGTTTTTT. Translated, it gives CASNSSAGPANIGELFF.

In regard to this clonotype: One end of the junction fails to match germline, which may point to a read error. The genes are TRBV20-1 and TRBJ1-1, with TRBD1 as a possible D gene (5 bases). The germline CDR1 and CDR2 sequences are DFQATT and SNEGSKA (reference sequence). This CDR3 comprises 12 residues. The CDR3 reads CTAGAQNTEAFF. In DNA form, the CDR3 reads TGCACTGCTGGGGCACAGAACACTGAAGCTTTCTTT.

As for this clonotype: A junction end diverges from the germline sequence, so it may reflect a read error. The gene calls are TRBV11-3 and TRBJ2-2; 7 bases fit TRBD2. Germline loops: CDR1 SGHNT, CDR2 YENEEA. CDR3 size: 16 residues. The CDR3 loop reads CARSLTAGVVTGELLF. The DNA of the CDR3 is TGCGCCAGAAGCTTAACCGCGGGAGTGGTCACCGGGGAGCTGCTTTTT.

This clonotype was seen a single time. One end of the junction is discordant with germline, which a read error may explain. The V call is TRBV5-1, the J call TRBJ2-1; possible D gene TRBD1, 5 bases. CDR1 is SGHRS and CDR2 is YFSETQ in the germline V gene. This CDR3 has 12 amino acids. The CDR3 region is CTSSSGSGEQFF. In DNA, the CDR3 is TGCACCAGCAGCTCCGGATCAGGGGAGCAGTTCTTC. The full variable domain, completed using reference TRBV5-1 and TRBJ2-1, is KAGVTQTPRYLIKTRGQQVTLSCSPISGHRSVSWYQQTPGQGLQFLFEYFSETQRNKGNFPGRFSGRQFSNSRSEMNVSTLELGDSALYLCTSSSGSGEQFFGPGTRLTVL.

The chain employs TRBV12-3 or TRBV12-4 and TRBJ2-1; 7 bases match TRBD2. The J call is in doubt because the DNA end fits TRBJ2-7 better. CDR3 length: 14 amino acids. This CDR3 reads CASSLWTSLGEQYF. The CDR3 DNA is TGTGCCAGCAGTTTATGGACTAGTTTAGGGGAGCAGTACTTC.

This clonotype was observed a single time. J is TRBJ2-5 and V is TRBV12-3 or TRBV12-4, with a possible D match to TRBD2 (5 bases). The CDR3 runs 13 residues. With 7 bases removed from V and 4 bases from J, the gap between germline ends came to 13 bases. The CDR3 loop reads CASILARAETQYF. The DNA for the CDR3 is TGTGCCAGCATCTTAGCGCGGGCAGAGACCCAGTACTTC.

A remark on this clonotype: One end of the junction is discordant with germline, which a read error may explain. CDR3 coding DNA: TGTGACAGCAGCTTAGGAGAAGCGGGAGCGGACTACTACAATGAGCAGTTCTTC. This translates into CDSSLGEAGADYYNEQFF. The genes are TRBV11-2 and TRBJ2-1, with TRBD2 matching 8 bases. The CDR3 length is 18 residues. From germline, CDR1 is SGHAT and CDR2 FQNNGV. Looking up the rest from reference TRBV11-2 and TRBJ2-1 gives the full variable domain: EAGVAQSPRYKIIEKRQSVAFWCNPISGHATLYWYQQILGQGPKLLIQFQNNGVVDDSQLPKDRFSAERLKGVDSTLKIQPAKLEDSAVYLCDSSLGEAGADYYNEQFFGPGTRLTVL.